The 12 T cell receptor beta chains given below trace back to one sample, sequenced in a study of T cell responses to AZD1222 COVID-19 vaccine. This table comes from immunoSEQ multiplex PCR, and its TCRdb copy is limited to in-frame clones, with some not included. The sample has more than 95,000 clones, more than 80% seen once. The source material was peripheral blood, sampled on day 0 of AZD1222 vaccination. These receptors originate from an adult in good health.

The chain uses TRBV3-1 (or the pseudogene TRBV3-2) and TRBJ2-7, with TRBD2 matching 8 bases. The CDR3 covers 15 residues. V gave up 1 base and J gave up 7 bases; unmatched junction bases: 9. Germline loops: CDR1 LGHDT, CDR2 YNNKEL (reference sequence). CDR3 sequence: CASSQGWNSGEEQYF. Written as DNA, the CDR3 is TGTGCCAGCAGCCAAGGATGGAATAGCGGGGAAGAGCAGTACTTC.

The chain couples TRBV11-3 to TRBJ1-1; D gene uncertain. The CDR3 spans 13 residues. Germline CDR1 is SGHNT and CDR2 is YENEEA. The V and J ends lost 0 bases and 1 base respectively, with 3 bases between them. The CDR3: CASSLDRNTEAFF. The CDR3 coding sequence is TGTGCCAGCAGCTTAGACAGGAACACTGAAGCTTTCTTT. Looking up the rest from reference TRBV11-3 and TRBJ1-1 gives the full variable domain: EAGVVQSPRYKIIEKKQPVAFWCNPISGHNTLYWYLQNLGQGPELLIRYENEEAVDDSQLPKDRFSAERLKGVDSTLKIQPAELGDSAVYLCASSLDRNTEAFFGQGTRLTVV.

The chain joins TRBV29-1 to TRBJ2-1, with 15 bases matching TRBD2. The CDR3 has 19 residues. J gave up 3 bases and V 7 bases, and 16 bases lay outside the gene matches. Germline V lookup: CDR1 SQVTM, CDR2 ANQGSEA. CDR3 in DNA: TGCAGCGGAAAGGGGGAGGGACTAGCGGGAGGTAAATACTACAATGAGCAGTTCTTC. The encoded protein is CSGKGEGLAGGKYYNEQFF.

The chain couples TRBV15 to TRBJ1-5, with D perhaps TRBD1 (6 bases). This CDR3 region has 15 residues. Germline CDR1 LNHNV, CDR2 YYDKDF (reference sequence). V was shortened by 3 bases and J by 7 bases, with 16 bases between the two germline ends. CDR3 coding DNA: TGTGCCACCAGCAGGGGGGGGGCAGTCCCACAGCCCCAGCATTTT. This encodes CATSRGGAVPQPQHF. Using reference TRBV15 and TRBJ1-5 for the parts outside the CDR3, the full variable domain is DAMVIQNPRYQVTQFGKPVTLSCSQTLNHNVMYWYQQKSSQAPKLLFHYYDKDFNNEADTPDNFQSRRPNTSFCFLDIRSPGLGDTAMYLCATSRGGAVPQPQHFGDGTRLSIL.

The chain links TRBV13 to TRBJ2-2; D may match TRBD1 or TRBD2 (5 bases each). V lost 5 bases to trimming and J lost 5 bases, with 12 bases between them. This CDR3 is built from 14 residues. Germline loops: CDR1 PRHDT, CDR2 FYEKMQ (reference sequence). Here the CDR3 reads CASSPGDLTGELFF. In nucleotides, the CDR3 is TGTGCCAGCAGCCCCGGGGACCTAACCGGGGAGCTGTTTTTT.

A single count supports this clone. The V call is TRBV30, the J call TRBJ1-5, with D hard to call. The germline V gene has CDR1 GTSNPN and CDR2 SVGIG (reference sequence). The V end lost 5 bases, the J end lost 0 bases, and 11 bases lay between the germline ends. The CDR3 runs 14 residues. CDR3 protein: CAWQPGYSNQPQHF. In nucleotides, the CDR3 is TGTGCCTGGCAGCCGGGATATAGCAATCAGCCCCAGCATTTT.

The chain employs TRBV7-2 and TRBJ1-2; D not resolved. Germline CDR1 reads SGHTA; CDR2 reads FQGNSA. Trimming removed 1 base from V and 4 bases from J, with 19 bases in between. The CDR3 length is 17 residues. CDR3 in DNA: TGTGCCAGCAGCTTAGATCTAGGTTACAGCCAAACCTATGGCTACACCTTC. The encoded protein is CASSLDLGYSQTYGYTF. Supplemented by reference TRBV7-2 and TRBJ1-2, the full variable domain reads GAGVSQSPSNKVTEKGKDVELRCDPISGHTALYWYRQSLGQGLEFLIYFQGNSAPDKSGLPSDRFSAERTGGSVSTLTIQRTQQEDSAVYLCASSLDLGYSQTYGYTFGSGTRLTVV.

This chain connects TRBV28 to TRBJ2-1, with D possibly matching TRBD2 (6 bases). Germline CDR1 MDHEN, CDR2 SYDVKM. The CDR3 loop spans 15 amino acids. V dropped 6 bases and J dropped 3 bases, with 15 bases sitting between them. CDR3 nucleotides: TGTGCCAGCAGCCTTCTAGCGACTCGCTACAATGAGCAGTTCTTC. It codes for CASSLLATRYNEQFF.

The rearrangement joins TRBV6-6 to TRBJ2-1, with TRBD1 matching 8 bases. The CDR3 is made up of 15 amino acids. The trim removed 6 bases at V and 6 bases at J, leaving 10 bases unmatched. Germline lookup yields CDR1 MNHNY and CDR2 SVGAGI (reference sequence). Here the CDR3 DNA reads TGTGCCAGCAGCCCCGGACAGGGCGGGCGCAATGAGCAGTTCTTC. This gives the protein CASSPGQGGRNEQFF.

The chain employs TRBV28 and TRBJ2-3; 9 nucleotides agree with TRBD1. The CDR3 covers 15 residues. V trimming: 2 bases; J trimming: 4 bases; junction bases outside the gene matches: 4. Germline assignment: CDR1 MDHEN and CDR2 SYDVKM. CDR3 bases: TGTGCCAGCAGTTTAGGGGACAGGGAATCAGATACGCAGTATTTT. Its translation: CASSLGDRESDTQYF. The whole variable domain, filled in from reference TRBV28 and TRBJ2-3, reads DVKVTQSSRYLVKRTGEKVFLECVQDMDHENMFWYRQDPGLGLRLIYFSYDVKMKEKGDIPEGYSVSREKKERFSLILESASTNQTSMYLCASSLGDRESDTQYFGPGTRLTVL.

The genes are TRBV24-1 and TRBJ2-1; 7 bases agree with TRBD2. V was clipped by 5 bases and J by 5 bases; unmatched bases: 8. Germline V CDR1 and CDR2: KGHDR, SFDVKD. The CDR3 runs 15 residues. The CDR3 loop reads CATSVSGGGNNEQFF. CDR3 DNA sequence: TGTGCCACCAGTGTGTCAGGCGGGGGAAACAATGAGCAGTTCTTC.

For this clone: The sample contains more than one DNA sequence encoding this CDR3. The chain is built from TRBV11-3 and TRBJ2-3; 9 bases are shared with TRBD2. Trimming cost V 1 base and J 4 bases; bases outside gene matches: 3. This CDR3 spans 15 amino acids. Per the germline V gene, CDR1 is SGHNT and CDR2 is YENEEA. The chain's CDR3 is CASSLGAGGPDTQYF. CDR3 nucleotides: TGTGCCAGCAGCTTAGGTGCGGGGGGGCCAGATACGCAGTATTTT. The variable domain in full, with the rest retrieved from reference TRBV11-3 and TRBJ2-3, is EAGVVQSPRYKIIEKKQPVAFWCNPISGHNTLYWYLQNLGQGPELLIRYENEEAVDDSQLPKDRFSAERLKGVDSTLKIQPAELGDSAVYLCASSLGAGGPDTQYFGPGTRLTVL.